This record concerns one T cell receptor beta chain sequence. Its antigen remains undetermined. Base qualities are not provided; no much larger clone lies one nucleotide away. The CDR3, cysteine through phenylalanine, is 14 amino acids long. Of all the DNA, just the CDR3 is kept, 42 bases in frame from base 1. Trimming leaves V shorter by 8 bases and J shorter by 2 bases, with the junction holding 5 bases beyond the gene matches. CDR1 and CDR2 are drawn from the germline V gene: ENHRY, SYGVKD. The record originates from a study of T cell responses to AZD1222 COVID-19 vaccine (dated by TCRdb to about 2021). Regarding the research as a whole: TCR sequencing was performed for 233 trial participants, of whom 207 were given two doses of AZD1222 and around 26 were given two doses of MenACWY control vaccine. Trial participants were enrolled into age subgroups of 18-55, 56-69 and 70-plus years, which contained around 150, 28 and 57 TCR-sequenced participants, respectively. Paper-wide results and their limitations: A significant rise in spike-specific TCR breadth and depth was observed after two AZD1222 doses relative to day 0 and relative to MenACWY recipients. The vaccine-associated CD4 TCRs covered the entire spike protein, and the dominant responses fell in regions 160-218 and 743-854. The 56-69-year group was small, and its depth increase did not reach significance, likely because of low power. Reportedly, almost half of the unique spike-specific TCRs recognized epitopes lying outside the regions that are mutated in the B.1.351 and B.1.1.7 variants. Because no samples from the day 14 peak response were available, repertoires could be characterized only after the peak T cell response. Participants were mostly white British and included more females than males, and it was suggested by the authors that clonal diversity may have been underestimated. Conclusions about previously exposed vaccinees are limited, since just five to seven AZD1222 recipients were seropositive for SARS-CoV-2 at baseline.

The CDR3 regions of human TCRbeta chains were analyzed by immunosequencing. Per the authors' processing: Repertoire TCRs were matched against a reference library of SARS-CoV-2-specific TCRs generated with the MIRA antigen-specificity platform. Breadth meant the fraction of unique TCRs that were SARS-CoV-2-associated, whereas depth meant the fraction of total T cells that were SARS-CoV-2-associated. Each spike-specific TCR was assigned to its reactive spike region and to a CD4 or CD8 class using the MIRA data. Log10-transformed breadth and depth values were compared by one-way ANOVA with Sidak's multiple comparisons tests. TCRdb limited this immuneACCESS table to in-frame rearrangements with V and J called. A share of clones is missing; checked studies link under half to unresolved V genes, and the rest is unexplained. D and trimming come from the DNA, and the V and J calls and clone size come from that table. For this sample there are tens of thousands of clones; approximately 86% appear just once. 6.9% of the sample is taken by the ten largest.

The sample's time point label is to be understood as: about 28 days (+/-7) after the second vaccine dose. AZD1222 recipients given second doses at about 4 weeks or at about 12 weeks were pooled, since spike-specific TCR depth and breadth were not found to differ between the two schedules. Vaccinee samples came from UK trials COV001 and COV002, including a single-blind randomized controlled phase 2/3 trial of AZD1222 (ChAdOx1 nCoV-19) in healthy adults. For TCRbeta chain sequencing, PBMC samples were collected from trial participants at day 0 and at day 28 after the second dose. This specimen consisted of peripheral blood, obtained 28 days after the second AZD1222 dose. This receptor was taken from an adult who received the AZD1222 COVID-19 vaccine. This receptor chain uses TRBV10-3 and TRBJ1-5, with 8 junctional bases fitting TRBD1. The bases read TGTGCCATCCGACAGGGGAGCGGCAATCAGCCCCAGCATTTT. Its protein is CAIRQGSGNQPQHF.